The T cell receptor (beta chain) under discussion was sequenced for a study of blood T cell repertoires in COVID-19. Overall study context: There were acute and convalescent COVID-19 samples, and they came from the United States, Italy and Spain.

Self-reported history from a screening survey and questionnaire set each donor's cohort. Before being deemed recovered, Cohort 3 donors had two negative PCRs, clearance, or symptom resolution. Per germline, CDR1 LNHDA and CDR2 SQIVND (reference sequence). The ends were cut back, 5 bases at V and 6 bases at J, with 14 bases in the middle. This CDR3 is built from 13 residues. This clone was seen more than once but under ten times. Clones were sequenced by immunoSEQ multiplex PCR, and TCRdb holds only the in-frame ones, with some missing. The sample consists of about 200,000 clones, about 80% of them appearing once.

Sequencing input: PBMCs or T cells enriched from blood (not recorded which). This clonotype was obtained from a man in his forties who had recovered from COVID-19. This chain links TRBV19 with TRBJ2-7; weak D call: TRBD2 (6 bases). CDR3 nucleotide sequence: TGTGCCAGTAGTCCCAAATCGGGAGCCGAGCAGTACTTC. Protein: CASSPKSGAEQYF.